This TCR beta chain was sequenced during a study of Ad26.COV2.S vaccination and SARS-CoV-2 variants. As to this clone: The antigen is not known.

Treatment given: 15 to 20 received Ad26.COV2.S at low or high dose, single or two shots; 5 received placebo; per-sample allocation not given. At day 63 after the first vaccine or placebo injection, samples were drawn. Based in Boston, the donor was an adult of 18-55 years. Germline CDR1 SGHAT, CDR2 FQDESV (reference sequence). The CDR3 runs 14 residues. Trimming stripped 6 bases from V and 2 bases from J, with 14 bases between. Sequencing was performed with immunoSEQ multiplex PCR; in TCRdb, only in-frame clones are kept and a portion is missing. The table has 500,000 or so clones, roughly nine tenths seen once. Study-wide results and limits: Recipients of vaccine and of placebo showed similar breadth of their non-spike TCR repertoires. Vaccinees reportedly had broad spike-specific CD8+ and CD4+ T cell responses.

The receptor was derived from a person between 18 and 60 years old who received the Ad26.COV2.S COVID-19 vaccine or a placebo. The sample consisted of peripheral blood, taken in a trial of Ad26.COV2.S vaccine versus placebo. The V call is TRBV11-1, the J call TRBJ2-7; weak D call: TRBD2 (6 bases). The DNA of the CDR3 is TGTGCCAGCAGGGCGGGACTGACGACCTACGAGCAGTACTTC. Its protein is CASRAGLTTYEQYF.